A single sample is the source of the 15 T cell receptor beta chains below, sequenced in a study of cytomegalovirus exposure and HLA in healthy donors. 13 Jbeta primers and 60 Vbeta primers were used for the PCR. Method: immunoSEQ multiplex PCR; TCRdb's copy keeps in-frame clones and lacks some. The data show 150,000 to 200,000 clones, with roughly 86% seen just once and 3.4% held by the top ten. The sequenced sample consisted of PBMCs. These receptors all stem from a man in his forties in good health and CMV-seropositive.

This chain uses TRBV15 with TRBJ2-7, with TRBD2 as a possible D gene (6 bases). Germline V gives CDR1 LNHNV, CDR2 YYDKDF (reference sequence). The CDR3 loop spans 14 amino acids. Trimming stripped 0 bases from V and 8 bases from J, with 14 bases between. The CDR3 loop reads CATSRDASVRQQYF. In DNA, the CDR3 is TGTGCCACCAGCAGAGATGCTAGCGTCCGGCAGCAGTACTTC.

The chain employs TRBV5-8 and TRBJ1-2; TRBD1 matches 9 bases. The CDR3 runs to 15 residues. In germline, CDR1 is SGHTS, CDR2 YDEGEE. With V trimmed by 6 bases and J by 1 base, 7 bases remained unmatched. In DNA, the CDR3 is TGTGCCAGCACCGCGACAGGGGGGAATAACTATGGCTACACCTTC. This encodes CASTATGGNNYGYTF.

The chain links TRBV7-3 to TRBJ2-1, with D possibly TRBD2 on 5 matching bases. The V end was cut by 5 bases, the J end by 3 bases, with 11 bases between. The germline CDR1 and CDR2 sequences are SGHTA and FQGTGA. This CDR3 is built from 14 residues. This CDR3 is CASSPMGVYNEQFF. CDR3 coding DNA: TGTGCCAGCAGCCCTATGGGAGTCTACAATGAGCAGTTCTTC.

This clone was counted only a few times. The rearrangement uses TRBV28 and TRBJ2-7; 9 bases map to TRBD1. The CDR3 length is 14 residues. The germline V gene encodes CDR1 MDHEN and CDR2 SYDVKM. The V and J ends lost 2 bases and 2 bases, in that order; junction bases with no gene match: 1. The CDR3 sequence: CASSLGTGPYEQYF. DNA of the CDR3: TGTGCCAGCAGTTTAGGGACAGGGCCCTACGAGCAGTACTTC.

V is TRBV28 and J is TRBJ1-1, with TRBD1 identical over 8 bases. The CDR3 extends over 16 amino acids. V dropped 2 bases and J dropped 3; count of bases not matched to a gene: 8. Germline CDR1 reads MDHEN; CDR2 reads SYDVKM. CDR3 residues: CASSLIRGPRDTEAFF. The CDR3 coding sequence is TGTGCCAGCAGTTTAATCAGGGGGCCGAGGGACACTGAAGCTTTCTTT.

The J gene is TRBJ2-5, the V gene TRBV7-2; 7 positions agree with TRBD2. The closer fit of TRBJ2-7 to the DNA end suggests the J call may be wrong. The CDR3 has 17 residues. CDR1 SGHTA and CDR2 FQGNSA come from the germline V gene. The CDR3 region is CASSLAWAGVVSYEQYF. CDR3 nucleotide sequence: TGTGCCAGCAGCTTAGCGTGGGCGGGGGTCGTTTCCTACGAGCAGTACTTC.

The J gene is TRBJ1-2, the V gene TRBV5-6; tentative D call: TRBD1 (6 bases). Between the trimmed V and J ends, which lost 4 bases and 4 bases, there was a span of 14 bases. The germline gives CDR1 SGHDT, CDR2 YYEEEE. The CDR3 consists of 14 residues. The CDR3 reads CASSQGGDFYGYTF. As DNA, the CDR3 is TGTGCCAGCAGCCAAGGGGGGGATTTCTATGGCTACACCTTC.

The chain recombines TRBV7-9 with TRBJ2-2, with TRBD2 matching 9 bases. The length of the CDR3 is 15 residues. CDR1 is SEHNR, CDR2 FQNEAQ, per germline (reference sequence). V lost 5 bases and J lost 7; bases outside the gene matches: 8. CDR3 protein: CASSPPGLAGGELFF. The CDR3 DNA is TGTGCCAGCAGCCCTCCGGGACTAGCTGGCGGGGAGCTGTTTTTT.

CDR3: CASSPAGGHTDTQYF. The CDR3 DNA sequence: TGTGCCAGCAGCCCAGCGGGAGGCCACACAGATACGCAGTATTTT. V is TRBV7-8 and J is TRBJ2-3, with 9 bases aligning to TRBD2. The CDR3 runs 15 residues. J lost 2 bases, V lost 5 bases, and 5 bases had no gene match. Germline loops: CDR1 SGHVS, CDR2 FQNEAQ.

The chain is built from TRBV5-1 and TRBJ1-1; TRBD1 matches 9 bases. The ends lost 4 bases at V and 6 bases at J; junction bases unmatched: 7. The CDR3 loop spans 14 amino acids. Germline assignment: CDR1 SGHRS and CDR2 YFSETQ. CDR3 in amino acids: CASSVGQGVSEAFF. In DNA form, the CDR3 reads TGCGCCAGCAGCGTGGGACAGGGTGTCTCTGAAGCTTTCTTT. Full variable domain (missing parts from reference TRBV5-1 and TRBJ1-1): KAGVTQTPRYLIKTRGQQVTLSCSPISGHRSVSWYQQTPGQGLQFLFEYFSETQRNKGNFPGRFSGRQFSNSRSEMNVSTLELGDSALYLCASSVGQGVSEAFFGQGTRLTVV.

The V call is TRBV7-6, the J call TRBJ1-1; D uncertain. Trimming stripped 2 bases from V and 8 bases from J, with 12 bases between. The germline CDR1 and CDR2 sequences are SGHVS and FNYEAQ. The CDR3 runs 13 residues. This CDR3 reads CASSLRDYGEAFF. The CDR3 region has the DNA TGTGCCAGCAGCTTACGCGACTATGGGGAAGCTTTCTTT.

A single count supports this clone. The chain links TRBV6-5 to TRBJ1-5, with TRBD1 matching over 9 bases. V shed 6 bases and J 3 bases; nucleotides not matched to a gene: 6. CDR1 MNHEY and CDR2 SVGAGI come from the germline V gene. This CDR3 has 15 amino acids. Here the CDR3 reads CASSGQGWINQPQHF. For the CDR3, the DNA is TGTGCCAGCAGCGGACAGGGGTGGATCAATCAGCCCCAGCATTTT.

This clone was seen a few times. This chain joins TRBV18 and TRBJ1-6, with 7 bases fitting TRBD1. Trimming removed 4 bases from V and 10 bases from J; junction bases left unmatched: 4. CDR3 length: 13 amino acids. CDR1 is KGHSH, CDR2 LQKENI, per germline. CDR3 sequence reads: CASSRDSLSPLHF. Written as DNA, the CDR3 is TGTGCCAGCTCACGGGACAGTTTATCACCCCTCCACTTT.

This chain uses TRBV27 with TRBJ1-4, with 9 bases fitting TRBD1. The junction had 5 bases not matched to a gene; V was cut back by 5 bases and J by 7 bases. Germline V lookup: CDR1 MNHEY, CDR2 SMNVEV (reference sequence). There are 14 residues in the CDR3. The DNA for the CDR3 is TGTGCCAGCAGTAGGACAGGGGCTGTTGAAAAACTGTTTTTT. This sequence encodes CASSRTGAVEKLFF.

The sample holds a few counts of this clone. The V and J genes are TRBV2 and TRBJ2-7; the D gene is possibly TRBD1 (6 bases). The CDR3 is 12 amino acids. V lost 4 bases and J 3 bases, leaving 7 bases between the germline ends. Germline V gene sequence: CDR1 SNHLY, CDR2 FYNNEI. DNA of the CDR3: TGTGCCAGCAGTGGGGACAACTACGAGCAGTACTTC. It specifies CASSGDNYEQYF.